The 24 T cell receptor beta chains reported below all come from one sample, sequenced in a study of OX40 agonist ivuxolimab in advanced cancers. Profiling relied on immunoSEQ multiplex PCR, and the TCRdb table lists in-frame clones only, not all of them. The data contain about 53,000 clones, roughly 90% of them seen just once; the ten biggest clones take up about 1.6%. The sequences come from CD4+ or CD8+ T cells sorted from blood, collected in a trial of the OX40 agonist ivuxolimab. The receptor source for this set is an adult with an advanced solid tumor such as melanoma, head and neck, liver or kidney cancer.

The chain uses TRBV9 and TRBJ1-5, with TRBD1 as a possible D gene (5 bases). Germline V lookup: CDR1 SGDLS, CDR2 YYNGEE. Deletions cut 1 base from V and 2 bases from J, with 7 bases between. The CDR3 runs to 14 residues. The CDR3 is CASSVKGGNQPQHF. CDR3 nucleotides: TGTGCCAGCAGCGTAAAAGGGGGCAATCAGCCCCAGCATTTT. The full variable domain, with the rest looked up from reference TRBV9 and TRBJ1-5, is DSGVTQTPKHLITATGQRVTLRCSPRSGDLSVYWYQQSLDQGLQFLIQYYNGEERAKGNILERFSAQQFPDLHSELNLSSLELGDSALYFCASSVKGGNQPQHFGDGTRLSIL.

V usage is TRBV5-4 and J usage is TRBJ1-2; D unresolved. V shed 7 bases and J shed 2 bases, with 6 bases lying between them. This CDR3 is built from 11 residues. CDR1 is SGHNT and CDR2 is YYREEE in the germline V gene (reference sequence). The CDR3 DNA sequence: TGTGCCAGCGGAGGGAACTATGGCTACACCTTC. As protein: CASGGNYGYTF.

The chain couples TRBV6-6 to TRBJ2-7, with TRBD2 identical over 11 bases. The CDR3 has 15 amino acids. With V trimmed by 6 bases and J by 4 bases, 8 bases remained unmatched. Per germline, CDR1 MNHNY and CDR2 SVGAGI (reference sequence). This CDR3 reads CASRTQLAGAYEQYF. Here the CDR3 DNA reads TGTGCCAGCAGGACCCAACTAGCGGGGGCGTACGAGCAGTACTTC.

This clone was seen a few times. This chain links TRBV18 with TRBJ1-1; D is undetermined. Germline V gene sequence: CDR1 KGHSH, CDR2 LQKENI. This CDR3 contains 14 residues. V was trimmed by 6 bases and J by 3 bases, leaving 14 bases between them. CDR3 DNA: TGTGCCAGCTCTGCTGAATCCGGGGACACTGAAGCTTTCTTT. As protein: CASSAESGDTEAFF.

The DNA of the CDR3 is TGCAGTGCTAAGACCAGGGGCGAGCAGTACTTC. Its protein is CSAKTRGEQYF. The V and J genes are TRBV20-1 and TRBJ2-7; tentative D call: TRBD1 (6 bases). V was clipped by 4 bases and J by 6 bases, with 10 bases between them. The CDR3 is made up of 11 amino acids. CDR1 and CDR2 from the germline V gene are DFQATT and SNEGSKA (reference sequence).

The chain carries TRBV11-2 and TRBJ2-3, with D tentatively TRBD1 (6 bases). The CDR3 is 15 residues long. Looked up from germline, CDR1 is SGHAT and CDR2 is FQNNGV. V was clipped by 5 bases and J by 2 bases, with 14 bases between them. This CDR3 is CASSIPGHITDTQYF. Written as DNA, the CDR3 is TGTGCCAGCAGCATACCGGGACACATCACAGATACGCAGTATTTT.

The chain links TRBV7-2 to TRBJ2-2; tentatively, D is TRBD2 (5 bases). Looked up from germline, CDR1 is SGHTA and CDR2 is FQGNSA. This CDR3 is 16 amino acids long. The V and J ends lost 0 bases and 3 bases respectively, with 11 bases between them. The CDR3 here is CASSLAGVGYTGELFF. In DNA, the CDR3 is TGTGCCAGCAGCTTAGCCGGGGTGGGTTACACCGGGGAGCTGTTTTTT.

The rearrangement links TRBV4-1 to TRBJ2-7; 7 bases match TRBD2. With V trimmed by 3 bases and J by 2 bases, 7 bases remained unmatched. CDR3 length equals 15 residues. Germline V gene lookup returns CDR1 MGHRA and CDR2 YSYEKL. The CDR3 spells CASSQSSGTTYEQYF. CDR3 DNA sequence: TGCGCCAGCAGCCAGTCCTCCGGGACTACCTACGAGCAGTACTTC.

The chain uses TRBV9 and TRBJ1-4; D is unresolved. Trimming removed 2 bases at V and 7 bases at J, with 15 bases between. This CDR3 is 15 amino acids long. Germline-derived CDR1 and CDR2 are SGDLS and YYNGEE. CDR3 in DNA: TGTGCCAGCAGCGTTGACCTGGGAGGAAGTGAAAAACTGTTTTTT. This sequence encodes CASSVDLGGSEKLFF.

This chain uses TRBV2 with TRBJ1-5; D is ambiguous. The V end lost 4 bases, the J end lost 6 bases, and 7 bases lay between the germline ends. CDR3 length: 12 amino acids. The V gene's germline CDR1 is SNHLY and CDR2 FYNNEI. CDR3 in amino acids: CASSADGQPQHF. As DNA, the CDR3 is TGTGCCAGCAGTGCGGACGGTCAGCCCCAGCATTTT.

The chain recombines TRBV4-1 with TRBJ2-5; TRBD1 matches at 8 bases. V gave up 3 bases and J gave up 7 bases; unmatched junction bases: 10. This CDR3 is 15 amino acids long. Germline CDR1 reads MGHRA; CDR2 reads YSYEKL. CDR3 residues: CASSQVHQGAGTQYF. In DNA, the CDR3 is TGCGCCAGCAGCCAGGTTCACCAGGGGGCAGGGACCCAGTACTTC.

The chain couples TRBV9 to TRBJ2-7; D possibly matches TRBD1 or TRBD2 (5 bases each). Per the germline V gene, CDR1 is SGDLS and CDR2 is YYNGEE. The CDR3 covers 15 residues. V lost 4 bases, J lost 3 bases, and 17 bases lay in between. The chain's CDR3 is CASSLSGTVNYEQYF. DNA for the CDR3: TGTGCCAGCAGCCTTAGTGGGACGGTAAACTACGAGCAGTACTTC.

V and J are TRBV6-5 and TRBJ1-5; D call uncertain. Germline V gene data show CDR1 as MNHEY and CDR2 as SVGAGI. This CDR3 has 15 residues. Trimming shortened V by 0 bases and J by 0 bases, and 6 bases separated the two germline ends. CDR3 sequence (DNA): TGTGCCAGCAGTTACTCCAGACATAGCAATCAGCCCCAGCATTTT. Amino acid sequence: CASSYSRHSNQPQHF.

The chain combines TRBV6-6 with TRBJ1-1, with D unresolved. This CDR3 is 12 amino acids long. V dropped 0 bases and J dropped 6 bases, with 5 bases sitting between them. The germline CDR1 and CDR2 sequences are MNHNY and SVGAGI (reference sequence). The CDR3 is CASSYSSAEAFF. CDR3 DNA: TGTGCCAGCAGTTACTCTAGTGCTGAAGCTTTCTTT.

The chain has TRBV28 and TRBJ1-5; D perhaps matches TRBD1 (5 bases). The CDR3 length is 14 residues. In germline, CDR1 is MDHEN, CDR2 SYDVKM. This CDR3 is CPLRARGGNQPQHF. The CDR3 coding sequence is TGTCCCCTCAGGGCCCGTGGTGGCAATCAGCCCCAGCATTTT.

This CDR3 reads CAGGGSGADTQYF. The CDR3 DNA reads TGTGCCGGCGGAGGGAGTGGGGCAGATACGCAGTATTTT. The rearrangement links TRBV21-1 to TRBJ2-3; the table's D call TRBD2 went unverified against the DNA. TRBV21-1 is a known pseudogene. The CDR3 runs to 13 residues.

The rearrangement links TRBV11-2 to TRBJ2-7; D unclear. Trimming left V 5 bases short and J 3 bases short, with 17 bases between. The CDR3 has 15 amino acids. Germline values: CDR1 SGHAT, CDR2 FQNNGV. The DNA for the CDR3 is TGTGCCAGCAGCGAAATCAGAGGCCTGAGCTACGAGCAGTACTTC. This sequence encodes CASSEIRGLSYEQYF.

The chain couples TRBV27 to TRBJ1-5, with TRBD1 identical over 7 bases. V lost 6 bases and J lost 3; bases outside the gene matches: 8. The germline V gene has CDR1 MNHEY and CDR2 SMNVEV (reference sequence). The CDR3 totals 15 residues. CDR3 in amino acids: CASSPSGGFNQPQHF. The CDR3, as DNA: TGTGCCAGCAGCCCTTCAGGGGGGTTCAATCAGCCCCAGCATTTT.

V and J are TRBV5-4 and TRBJ2-7, with 8 bases aligning to TRBD2. The CDR3 runs to 17 residues. CDR1 is SGHNT, CDR2 YYREEE, per germline (reference sequence). The V segment lost 4 bases and the J segment 0 bases; nucleotides outside the gene matches: 12. The CDR3 sequence is CASSHPGTGTSSYEQYF. The CDR3, as DNA: TGTGCCAGCAGCCACCCCGGGACCGGGACTAGCTCCTACGAGCAGTACTTC.

This clone showed up just once. The chain employs TRBV18 and TRBJ2-1; TRBD1 might be the D (5 bases). In germline, CDR1 is KGHSH, CDR2 LQKENI. This CDR3 is 15 amino acids long. Trimming stripped 1 base from V and 2 bases from J, with 9 bases between. The CDR3 here is CASSPQGQTYNEQFF. The CDR3 region has the DNA TGTGCCAGCTCACCACAGGGGCAGACCTACAATGAGCAGTTCTTC.

CDR3 sequence: CAIGGDRTHEQYF. The CDR3 DNA follows: TGTGCCATCGGGGGGGACAGGACCCACGAGCAGTACTTC. J is TRBJ2-7 and V is TRBV10-3; a weak D match, TRBD1 (8 bases). V lost 8 bases and J lost 5, with 16 bases in between. The CDR3 is made up of 13 amino acids. CDR1 is ENHRY, CDR2 SYGVKD, per germline.

The V and J genes are TRBV6-5 and TRBJ1-2; 9 nucleotides line up with TRBD1. The V gene's germline CDR1 is MNHEY and CDR2 SVGAGI. The V segment lost 6 bases and the J segment 2 bases; nucleotides outside the gene matches: 1. The CDR3 consists of 13 residues. The CDR3 DNA follows: TGTGCCAGCAGCGGGACAGGGAACTATGGCTACACCTTC. As protein: CASSGTGNYGYTF.

V gene TRBV27 combines with J gene TRBJ1-5, with D hard to call. V lost 0 bases, J lost 7 bases, and 13 bases lay in between. Germline CDR1 MNHEY, CDR2 SMNVEV (reference sequence). The CDR3 has 15 amino acids. The CDR3 region is CASSLSSGRRQPQHF. DNA of the CDR3: TGTGCCAGCAGTTTATCCTCGGGGAGACGGCAGCCCCAGCATTTT.

The chain couples TRBV15 to TRBJ2-3; 14 bases line up with TRBD2. This CDR3 has 16 amino acids. Germline V gene data show CDR1 as LNHNV and CDR2 as YYDKDF (reference sequence). V dropped 3 bases and J dropped 1; count of bases not matched to a gene: 0. In DNA, the CDR3 is TGTGCCACCAGCAGGGGACTAGCGGGAGGCACAGATACGCAGTATTTT. This translates into CATSRGLAGGTDTQYF.